Sequencing of this TCR beta chain was carried out in a study of CD8+ T cells in alopecia areata (dated by TCRdb to about 2018). In the study overall: Treated patients were enrolled in an open-label pilot trial of oral tofacitinib at 5 to 10 mg twice daily for moderate-to-severe alopecia areata. Tofacitinib was given for 6 to 18 months, followed by 6 months of follow-up off drug to assess delayed response and recurrence. The SALT score, which quantifies the percentage of affected scalp surface area, was used to measure disease severity in treated patients. In both human patients and the C3H/HeJ mouse model, the study applied high-throughput TCRbeta sequencing to look at T cell clonal expansion in alopecia areata. In humans, TCRbeta sequencing was performed on scalp tissue and on sorted CD4+ and CD8+ peripheral blood T cells from healthy controls and from patients with patchy or totalis/universalis alopecia areata. Biopsies were taken from tofacitinib-treated patients at baseline and at 4 and 24 weeks of treatment, and a later scalp biopsy was taken in several of the tofacitinib-treated patients. Scalp clonality was compared across normal scalp (n=4), patchy alopecia areata scalp (n=8), and alopecia totalis/universalis scalp (n=8). RNA was extracted with the PAXgene miRNA kit for fixed scalp, the miRNeasy kit for PBMCs, and the RNeasy kit for mouse skin. TCRbeta CDR3 regions were amplified by immunoSEQ multiplex PCR with 35 Vbeta forward and 13 Jbeta reverse primers.

The library was produced with the immunoSEQ multiplex PCR assay. RNA was extracted from all samples and reverse transcribed into cDNA, which served as template for TCR sequencing. First-strand cDNA was synthesized with SuperScript III using a 2:1 mix of oligo-dT and random hexamers. Amplification bias was assessed with a synthetic immune receptor repertoire, and residual bias was removed computationally. The study's own analysis went as follows. After raw reads were preprocessed to remove errors, the CDR3 was defined following IMGT conventions as running from the conserved cysteine to phenylalanine. To get clonality, Shannon entropy was normalized by log2 of the number of productive unique TCRs and the result was subtracted from 1. CD4 or CD8 identity of scalp clones was inferred by cross-referencing scalp TCRbeta sequences with sorted blood CD4 and CD8 repertoires. The table was pulled from immuneACCESS by TCRdb, which kept in-frame rearrangements only. Such tables lose some clones; where checked, under half of the loss comes from unresolved V genes, and the rest has no known cause. D and trimming come from the DNA, and the V and J calls and clone size come from that table. Counted in this sample were around 150,000 clones; 60% to 75% of them appeared once. The ten biggest clones cover more than 13% of the sample.

V lost 5 bases and J lost 7 bases, and the count of bases not matched to a germline gene is 5. The CDR3 spans 13 residues, from the cysteine through the phenylalanine. Kept here is only the CDR3 DNA, which spans 39 bases and is read in frame from base 1. In the germline V gene (reference sequence), CDR1 corresponds to SEHNR and CDR2 to FQNEAQ. What the study reported, not specific to this receptor: Higher clonality and more expanded CD8+ clones were observed in lesional scalp than in normal scalp, particularly in alopecia totalis/universalis, a finding suggestive of antigenic drive. Shared TCR sequences between patients were less evident than in mice, which may be partly attributable to HLA diversity in the patient population. Tofacitinib significantly lowered scalp clonality and the number of expanded CD8+ clones among the top 100 scalp clones. Unlike mouse skin, which is dominated by gammadelta T cells, normal human skin has resident alphabeta T cells that are also sequenced, and this complicates analysis of the scalp TCR repertoire. Because the treated cohort was small and included a single nonresponder, larger studies are needed to assess links between baseline CD8+ expansion and response. During tofacitinib treatment, many expanded lesional clones remained in scalp and blood, and this persistence may partly explain relapse after treatment is stopped.

Interpreted using the paper, the time point label stands for: around 22 weeks on oral tofacitinib. The treatment or condition label on this specimen signifies: oral pan-JAK inhibitor, 5-10 mg twice daily. Lesional scalp punch biopsies and peripheral blood were collected from alopecia areata patients. PBMCs were isolated by density centrifugation and stained for CD3, CD4 and CD8, after which CD4+ and CD8+ T cells were sorted on a FACSAria. Of note for this clone: No cognate antigen has been identified for it. No base quality values were provided; no much bigger clone lies one nucleotide off.

The sample was CD4+ T cells sorted from blood, taken at week 24, from a patient treated with tofacitinib. The V and J genes are TRBV7-9 and TRBJ2-5; 9 central bases correspond to TRBD1. This sequence was found in a human donor with alopecia areata. In nucleotides, the sequence is TGTGCCAGCAGCACGGGACAGGGCGGGACCCAGTACTTC. This gives the protein CASSTGQGGTQYF.